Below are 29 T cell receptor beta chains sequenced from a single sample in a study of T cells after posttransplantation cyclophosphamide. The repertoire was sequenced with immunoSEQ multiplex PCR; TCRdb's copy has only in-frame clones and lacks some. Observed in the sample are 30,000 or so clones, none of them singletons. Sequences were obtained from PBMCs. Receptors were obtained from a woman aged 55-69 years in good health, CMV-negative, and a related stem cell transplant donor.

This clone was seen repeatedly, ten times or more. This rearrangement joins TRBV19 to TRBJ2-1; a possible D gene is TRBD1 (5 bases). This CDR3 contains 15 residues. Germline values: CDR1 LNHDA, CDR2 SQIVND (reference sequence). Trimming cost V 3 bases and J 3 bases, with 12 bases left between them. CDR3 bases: TGTGCCAGTAGTATTCAGGGATCCATCTACAATGAGCAGTTCTTC. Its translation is CASSIQGSIYNEQFF.

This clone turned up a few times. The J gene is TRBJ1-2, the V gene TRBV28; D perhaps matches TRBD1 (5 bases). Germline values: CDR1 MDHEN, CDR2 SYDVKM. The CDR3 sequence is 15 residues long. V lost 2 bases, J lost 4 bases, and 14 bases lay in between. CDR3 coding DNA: TGTGCCAGCAGTTTAGGTGGGGCGCTAGGCTATGGCTACACCTTC. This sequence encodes CASSLGGALGYGYTF.

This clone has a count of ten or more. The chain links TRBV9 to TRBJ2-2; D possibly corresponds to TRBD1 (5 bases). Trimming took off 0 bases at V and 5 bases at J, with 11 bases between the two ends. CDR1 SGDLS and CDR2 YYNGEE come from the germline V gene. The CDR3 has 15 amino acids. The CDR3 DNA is TGTGCCAGCAGCGTAGGGGTAGGGGAAACCGGGGAGCTGTTTTTT. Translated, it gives CASSVGVGETGELFF.

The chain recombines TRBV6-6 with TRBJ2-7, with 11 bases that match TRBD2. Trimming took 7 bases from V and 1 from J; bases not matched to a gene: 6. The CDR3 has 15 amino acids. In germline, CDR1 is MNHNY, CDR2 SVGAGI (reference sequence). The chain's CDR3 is CASTSGRPPSYEQYF. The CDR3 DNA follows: TGTGCCAGCACTAGCGGGAGGCCCCCGTCCTACGAGCAGTACTTC.

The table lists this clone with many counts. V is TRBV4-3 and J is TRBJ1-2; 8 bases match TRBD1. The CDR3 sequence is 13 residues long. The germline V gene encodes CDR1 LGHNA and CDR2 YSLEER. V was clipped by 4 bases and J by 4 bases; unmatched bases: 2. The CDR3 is CASSPTGVYGYTF. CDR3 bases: TGCGCCAGCAGCCCGACAGGGGTCTATGGCTACACCTTC.

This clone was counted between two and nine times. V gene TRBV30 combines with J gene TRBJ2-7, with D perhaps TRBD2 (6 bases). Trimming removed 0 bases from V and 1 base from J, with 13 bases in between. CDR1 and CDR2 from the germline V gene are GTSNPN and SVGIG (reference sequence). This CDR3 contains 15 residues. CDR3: CAWSVRRAGSYEQYF. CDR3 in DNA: TGTGCCTGGAGTGTACGCCGGGCGGGGTCCTACGAGCAGTACTTC.

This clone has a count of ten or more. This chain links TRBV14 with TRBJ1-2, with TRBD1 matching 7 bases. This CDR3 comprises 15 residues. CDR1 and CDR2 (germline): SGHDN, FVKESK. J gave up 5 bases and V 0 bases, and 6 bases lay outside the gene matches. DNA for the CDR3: TGTGCCAGCAGCCAAGAGTGGGGGACAGATTATGGCTACACCTTC. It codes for CASSQEWGTDYGYTF.

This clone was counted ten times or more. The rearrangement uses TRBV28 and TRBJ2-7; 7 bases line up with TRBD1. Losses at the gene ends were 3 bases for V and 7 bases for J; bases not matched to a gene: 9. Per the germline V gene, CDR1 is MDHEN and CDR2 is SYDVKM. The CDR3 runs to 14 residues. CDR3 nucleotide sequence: TGTGCCAGCAGTTTCCCGGACAGGCGAGGGGAGCAGTACTTC. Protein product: CASSFPDRRGEQYF.

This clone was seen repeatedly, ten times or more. This chain's CDR3 is CASSSGPDRTSYNEQFF. The CDR3 bases are TGTGCCAGCAGCTCCGGACCCGACAGGACGTCCTACAATGAGCAGTTCTTC. The chain uses TRBV11-1 and TRBJ2-1; weak D call: TRBD1 (6 bases). Trimming removed 4 bases at V and 1 base at J, with 17 bases between. The length of the CDR3 is 17 residues. Germline V gives CDR1 SGHAT, CDR2 FQDESV (reference sequence).

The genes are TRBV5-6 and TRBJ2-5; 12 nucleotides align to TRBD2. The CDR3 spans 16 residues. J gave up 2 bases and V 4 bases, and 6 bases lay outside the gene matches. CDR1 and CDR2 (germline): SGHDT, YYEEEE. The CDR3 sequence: CASSLLLAGGQETQYF. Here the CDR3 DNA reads TGTGCCAGCAGCCTTTTACTAGCGGGAGGACAAGAGACCCAGTACTTC.

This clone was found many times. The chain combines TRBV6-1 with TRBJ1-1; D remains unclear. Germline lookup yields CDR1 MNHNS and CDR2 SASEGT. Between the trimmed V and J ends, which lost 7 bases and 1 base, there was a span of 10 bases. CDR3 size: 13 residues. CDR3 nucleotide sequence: TGTGCCAGCATGCGGGAGACGAACACTGAAGCTTTCTTT. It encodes CASMRETNTEAFF.

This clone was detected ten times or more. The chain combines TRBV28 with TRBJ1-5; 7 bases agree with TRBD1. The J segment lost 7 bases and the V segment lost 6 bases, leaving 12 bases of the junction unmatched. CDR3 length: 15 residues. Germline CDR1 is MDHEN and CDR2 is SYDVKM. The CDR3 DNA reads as TGTGCCAGCAGCCCAAACCGACAGGGTGGGCAGCCCCAGCATTTT. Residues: CASSPNRQGGQPQHF.

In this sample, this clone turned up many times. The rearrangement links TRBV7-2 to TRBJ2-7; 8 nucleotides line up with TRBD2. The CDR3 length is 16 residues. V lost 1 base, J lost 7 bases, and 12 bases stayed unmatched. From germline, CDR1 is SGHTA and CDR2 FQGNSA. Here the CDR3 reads CASSLEAPAGVKEQYF. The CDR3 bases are TGTGCCAGCAGCTTAGAAGCGCCAGCGGGAGTAAAAGAGCAGTACTTC.

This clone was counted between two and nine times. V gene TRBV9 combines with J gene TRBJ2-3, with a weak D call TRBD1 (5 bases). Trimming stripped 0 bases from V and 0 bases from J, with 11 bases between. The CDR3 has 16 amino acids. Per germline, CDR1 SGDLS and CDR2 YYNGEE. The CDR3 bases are TGTGCCAGCAGCGTAGGGGCAGGACAAAGCACAGATACGCAGTATTTT. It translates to CASSVGAGQSTDTQYF.

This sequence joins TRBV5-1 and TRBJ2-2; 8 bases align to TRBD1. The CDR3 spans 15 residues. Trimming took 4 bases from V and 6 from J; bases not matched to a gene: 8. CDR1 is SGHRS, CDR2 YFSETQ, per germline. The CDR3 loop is CASSPGGQGSGELFF. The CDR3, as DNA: TGCGCCAGCAGCCCCGGTGGACAGGGATCCGGGGAGCTGTTTTTT.

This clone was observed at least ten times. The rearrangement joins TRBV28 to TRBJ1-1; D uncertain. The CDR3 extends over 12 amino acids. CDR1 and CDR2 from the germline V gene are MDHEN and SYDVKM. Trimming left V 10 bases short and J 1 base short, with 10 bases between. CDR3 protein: CATRSGNTEAFF. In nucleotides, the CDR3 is TGTGCCACTCGATCAGGGAACACTGAAGCTTTCTTT. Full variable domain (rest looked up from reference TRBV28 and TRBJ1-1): DVKVTQSSRYLVKRTGEKVFLECVQDMDHENMFWYRQDPGLGLRLIYFSYDVKMKEKGDIPEGYSVSREKKERFSLILESASTNQTSMYLCATRSGNTEAFFGQGTRLTVV.

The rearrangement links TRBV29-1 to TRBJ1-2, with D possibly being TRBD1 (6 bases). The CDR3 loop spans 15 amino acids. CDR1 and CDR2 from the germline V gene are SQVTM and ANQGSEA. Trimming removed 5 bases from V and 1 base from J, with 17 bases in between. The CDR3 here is CSVQPYRDLNYGYTF. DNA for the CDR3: TGCAGCGTTCAACCCTACAGGGACCTTAACTATGGCTACACCTTC.

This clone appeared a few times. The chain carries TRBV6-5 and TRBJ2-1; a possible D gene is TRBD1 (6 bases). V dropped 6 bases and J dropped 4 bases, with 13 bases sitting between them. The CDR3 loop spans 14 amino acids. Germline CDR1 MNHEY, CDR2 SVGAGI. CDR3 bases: TGTGCCAGCAGATTCCCAGGGGTATACAATGAGCAGTTCTTC. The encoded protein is CASRFPGVYNEQFF.

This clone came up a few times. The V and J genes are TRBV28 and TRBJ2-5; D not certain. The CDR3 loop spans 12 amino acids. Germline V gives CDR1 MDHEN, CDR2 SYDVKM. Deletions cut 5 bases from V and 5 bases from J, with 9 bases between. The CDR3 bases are TGTGCCAGCAGTACGATAAGGGAGACCCAGTACTTC. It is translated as CASSTIRETQYF.

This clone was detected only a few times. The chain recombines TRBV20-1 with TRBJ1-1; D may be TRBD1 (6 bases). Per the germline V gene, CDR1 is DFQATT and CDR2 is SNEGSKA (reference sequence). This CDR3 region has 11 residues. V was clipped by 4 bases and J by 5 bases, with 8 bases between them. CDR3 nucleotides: TGCAGTGCTACTAGGGGGACTGAAGCTTTCTTT. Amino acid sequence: CSATRGTEAFF.

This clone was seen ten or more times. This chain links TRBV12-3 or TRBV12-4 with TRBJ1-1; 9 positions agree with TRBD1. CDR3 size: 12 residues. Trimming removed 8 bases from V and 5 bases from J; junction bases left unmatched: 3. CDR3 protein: CASGDRGTEAFF. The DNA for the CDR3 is TGTGCCAGCGGCGACAGGGGGACTGAAGCTTTCTTT.

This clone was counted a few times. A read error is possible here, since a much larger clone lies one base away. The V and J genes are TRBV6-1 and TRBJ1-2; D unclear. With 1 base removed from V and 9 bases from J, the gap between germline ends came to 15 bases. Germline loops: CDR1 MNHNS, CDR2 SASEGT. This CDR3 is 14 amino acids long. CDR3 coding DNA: TGTGCCAGCAGTGAAGTCAACGAGATTGGCAGCTACACCTTC. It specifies CASSEVNEIGSYTF.

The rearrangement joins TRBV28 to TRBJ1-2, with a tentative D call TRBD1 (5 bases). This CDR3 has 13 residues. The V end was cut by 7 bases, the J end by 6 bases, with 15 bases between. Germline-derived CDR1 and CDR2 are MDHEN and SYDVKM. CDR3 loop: CASIQGVTHGYTF. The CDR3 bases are TGTGCCAGCATCCAGGGAGTCACTCATGGCTACACCTTC.

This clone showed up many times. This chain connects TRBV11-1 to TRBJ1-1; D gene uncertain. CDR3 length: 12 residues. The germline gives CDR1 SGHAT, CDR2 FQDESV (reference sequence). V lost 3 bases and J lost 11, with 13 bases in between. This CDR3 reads CASSLGRSRAFF. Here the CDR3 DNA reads TGTGCCAGCAGCTTGGGCAGGTCGAGGGCTTTCTTT.

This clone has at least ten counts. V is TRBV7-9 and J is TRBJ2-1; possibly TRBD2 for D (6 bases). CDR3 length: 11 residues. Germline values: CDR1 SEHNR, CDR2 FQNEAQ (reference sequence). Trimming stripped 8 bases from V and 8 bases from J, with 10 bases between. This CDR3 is CASGGDHEQFF. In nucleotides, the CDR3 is TGTGCCAGCGGCGGGGATCATGAGCAGTTCTTC. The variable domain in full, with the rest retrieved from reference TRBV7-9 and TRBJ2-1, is DTGVSQNPRHKITKRGQNVTFRCDPISEHNRLYWYRQTLGQGPEFLTYFQNEAQLEKSRLLSDRFSAERPKGSFSTLEIQRTEQGDSAMYLCASGGDHEQFFGPGTRLTVL.

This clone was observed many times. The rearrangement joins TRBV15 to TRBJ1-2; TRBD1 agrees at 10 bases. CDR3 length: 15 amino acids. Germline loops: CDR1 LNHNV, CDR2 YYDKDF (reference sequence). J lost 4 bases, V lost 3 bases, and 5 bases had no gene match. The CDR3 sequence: CATSRDRGYGYGYTF. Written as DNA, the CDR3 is TGTGCCACCAGCAGGGACAGGGGGTACGGCTATGGCTACACCTTC.

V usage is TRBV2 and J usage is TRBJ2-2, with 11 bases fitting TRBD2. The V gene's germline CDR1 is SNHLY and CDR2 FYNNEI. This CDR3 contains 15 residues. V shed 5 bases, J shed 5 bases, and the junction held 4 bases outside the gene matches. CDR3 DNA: TGTGCCAGCAGTCTACTAGCGGGAGAAACCGGGGAGCTGTTTTTT. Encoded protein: CASSLLAGETGELFF.

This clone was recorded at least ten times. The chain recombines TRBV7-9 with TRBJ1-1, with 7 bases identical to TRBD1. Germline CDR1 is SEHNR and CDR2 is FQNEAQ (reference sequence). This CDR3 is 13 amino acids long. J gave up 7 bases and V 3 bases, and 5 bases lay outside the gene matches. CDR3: CASSFDRVNEAFF. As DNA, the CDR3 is TGTGCCAGCAGCTTCGACAGGGTTAATGAAGCTTTCTTT.

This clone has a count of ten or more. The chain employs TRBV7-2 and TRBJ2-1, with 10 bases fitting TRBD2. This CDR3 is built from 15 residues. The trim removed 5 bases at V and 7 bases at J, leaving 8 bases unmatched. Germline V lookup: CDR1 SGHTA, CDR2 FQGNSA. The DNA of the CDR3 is TGTGCCAGCAGCCCTAGCGGGAGCTCGCGGAATGAGCAGTTCTTC. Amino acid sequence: CASSPSGSSRNEQFF.